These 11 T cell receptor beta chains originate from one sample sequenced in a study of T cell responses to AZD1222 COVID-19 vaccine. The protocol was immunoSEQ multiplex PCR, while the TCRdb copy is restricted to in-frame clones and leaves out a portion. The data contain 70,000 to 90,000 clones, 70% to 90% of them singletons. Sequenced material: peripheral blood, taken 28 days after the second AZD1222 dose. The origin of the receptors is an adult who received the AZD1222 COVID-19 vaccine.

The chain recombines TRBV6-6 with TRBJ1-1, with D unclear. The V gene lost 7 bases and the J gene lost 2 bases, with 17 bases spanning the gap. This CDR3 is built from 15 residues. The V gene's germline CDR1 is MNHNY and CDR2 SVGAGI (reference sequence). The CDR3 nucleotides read TGTGCCAGCACGATGGACTTCGTGGGTAACACTGAAGCTTTCTTT. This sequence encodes CASTMDFVGNTEAFF.

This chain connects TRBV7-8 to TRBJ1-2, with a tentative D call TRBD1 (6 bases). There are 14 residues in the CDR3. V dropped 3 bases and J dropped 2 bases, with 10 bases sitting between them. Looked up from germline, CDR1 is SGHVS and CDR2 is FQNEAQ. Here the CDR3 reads CASSLHQGNYGYTF. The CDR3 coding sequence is TGTGCCAGCAGCTTGCATCAGGGGAACTATGGCTACACCTTC.

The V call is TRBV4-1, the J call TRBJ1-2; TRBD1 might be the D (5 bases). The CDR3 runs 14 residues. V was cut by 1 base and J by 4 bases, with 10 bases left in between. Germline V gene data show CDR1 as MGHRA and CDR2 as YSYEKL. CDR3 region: CASSQVDTIYGYTF. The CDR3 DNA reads TGCGCCAGCAGCCAAGTGGACACAATCTATGGCTACACCTTC.

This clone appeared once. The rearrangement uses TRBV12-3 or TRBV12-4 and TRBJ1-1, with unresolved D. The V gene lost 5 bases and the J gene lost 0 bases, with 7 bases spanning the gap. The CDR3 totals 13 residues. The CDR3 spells CASSGPMNTEAFF. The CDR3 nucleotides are TGTGCCAGCAGTGGACCTATGAACACTGAAGCTTTCTTT.

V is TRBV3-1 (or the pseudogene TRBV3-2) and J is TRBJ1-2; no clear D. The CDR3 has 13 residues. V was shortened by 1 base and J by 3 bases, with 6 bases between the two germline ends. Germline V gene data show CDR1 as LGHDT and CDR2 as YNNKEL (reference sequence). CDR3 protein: CASSQVDYYGYTF. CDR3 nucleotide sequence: TGTGCCAGCAGCCAAGTAGATTACTATGGCTACACCTTC.

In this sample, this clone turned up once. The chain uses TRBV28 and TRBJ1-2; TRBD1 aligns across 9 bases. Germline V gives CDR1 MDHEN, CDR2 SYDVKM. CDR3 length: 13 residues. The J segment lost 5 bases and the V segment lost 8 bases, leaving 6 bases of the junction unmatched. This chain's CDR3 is CASQPGTGYGYTF. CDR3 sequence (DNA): TGTGCCAGCCAGCCCGGGACAGGGTATGGCTACACCTTC.

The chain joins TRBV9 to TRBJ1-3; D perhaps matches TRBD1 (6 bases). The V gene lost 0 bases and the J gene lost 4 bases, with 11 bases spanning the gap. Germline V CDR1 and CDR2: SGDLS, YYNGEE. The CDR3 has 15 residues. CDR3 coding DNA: TGTGCCAGCAGCGTAGTAGCAGGGGCGGGAAACACCATATATTTT. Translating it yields CASSVVAGAGNTIYF.

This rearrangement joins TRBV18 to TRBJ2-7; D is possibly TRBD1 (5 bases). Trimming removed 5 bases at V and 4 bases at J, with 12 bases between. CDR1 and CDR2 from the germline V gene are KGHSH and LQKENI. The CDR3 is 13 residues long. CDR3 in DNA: TGTGCCAGCTCAACGGACACCCCTTACGAGCAGTACTTC. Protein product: CASSTDTPYEQYF.

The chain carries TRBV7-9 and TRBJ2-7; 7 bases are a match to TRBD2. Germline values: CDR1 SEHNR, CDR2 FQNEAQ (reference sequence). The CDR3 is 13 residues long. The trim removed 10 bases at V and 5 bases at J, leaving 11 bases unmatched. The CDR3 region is CATEAGGRNEQYF. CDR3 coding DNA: TGTGCCACCGAAGCGGGCGGGAGAAACGAGCAGTACTTC.

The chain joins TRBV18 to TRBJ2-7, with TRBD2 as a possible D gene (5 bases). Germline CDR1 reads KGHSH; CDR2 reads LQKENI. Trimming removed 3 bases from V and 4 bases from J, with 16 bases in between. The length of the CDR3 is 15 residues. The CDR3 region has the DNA TGTGCCAGCTCACCTTATGAGGGAGTAGGGTACGAGCAGTACTTC. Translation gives CASSPYEGVGYEQYF.

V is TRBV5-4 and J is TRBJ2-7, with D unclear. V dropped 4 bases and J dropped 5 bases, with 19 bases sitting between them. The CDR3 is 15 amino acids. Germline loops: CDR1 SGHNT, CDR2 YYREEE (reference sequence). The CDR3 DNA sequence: TGTGCCAGCAGCCCCCTCGGGCGCTCTACGGACGAGCAGTACTTC. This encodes CASSPLGRSTDEQYF.